This TCR beta chain was captured in a study of T-cell reconstitution after alpha-beta-depleted transplantation in children. General study findings and limits: Newly produced T cells mostly provided counts and TCRbeta diversity after one year, as hyperexpanded clones declined. Recipient T cells and thymic progenitors that survived were the source of the high TCRbeta diversity seen at day 60 in some patients.

Turning to this clonotype: The target antigen is unknown.

Preparation of the TCRbeta library involved a method that used unique molecular identifiers. TCRdb re-analysed the PCR reads in MiXCR, keeping a single row per CDR3 protein. The sample contains a few hundred thousand distinct CDR3 sequences, more than 20% of which appear only once. The CDR3 is 12 amino acids. V was clipped by 6 bases and J by 5 bases, with 13 bases between them. Germline V gene data show CDR1 as DFQATT and CDR2 as SNEGSKA (reference sequence). The source was PBMCs, collected before TCRalphabeta/CD19-depleted stem cell transplant. The rearrangement links TRBV20-1 to TRBJ2-5, with D perhaps given as TRBD1 or TRBD2 (5 bases each). This receptor was obtained from a boy younger than two with Wiskott-Aldrich syndrome, due to receive a stem cell transplant. The CDR3 region is CSAGRGEETQYF. In nucleotides, the CDR3 is TGCAGTGCCGGACGGGGCGAGGAGACCCAGTACTTC.